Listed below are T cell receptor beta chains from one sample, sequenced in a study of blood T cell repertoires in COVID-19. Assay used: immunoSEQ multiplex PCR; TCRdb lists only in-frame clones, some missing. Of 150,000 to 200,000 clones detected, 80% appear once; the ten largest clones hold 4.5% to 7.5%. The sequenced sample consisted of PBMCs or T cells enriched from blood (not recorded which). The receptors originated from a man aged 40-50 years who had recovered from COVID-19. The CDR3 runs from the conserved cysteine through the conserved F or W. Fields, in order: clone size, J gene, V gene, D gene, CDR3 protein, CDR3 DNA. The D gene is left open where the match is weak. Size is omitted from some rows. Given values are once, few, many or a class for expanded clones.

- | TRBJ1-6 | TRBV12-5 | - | CASGPDNSYNSPLHF | TGTGCTAGTGGGCCGGACAACTCCTATAATTCACCCCTCCACTTT
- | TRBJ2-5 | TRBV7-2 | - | CASSLDSQETQYF | TGTGCCAGCAGCTTAGACAGCCAAGAGACCCAGTACTTC
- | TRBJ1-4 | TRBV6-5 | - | CASGRAATNEKLFF | TGTGCCAGCGGGCGGGCGGCAACTAATGAAAAACTGTTTTTT
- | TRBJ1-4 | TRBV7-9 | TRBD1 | CASSLAQGAGNEKLFF | TGTGCCAGCAGCTTAGCCCAGGGGGCGGGTAATGAAAAACTGTTTTTT
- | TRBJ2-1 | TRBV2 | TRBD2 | CASPKSGLAAYNEQFF | TGTGCCAGCCCCAAATCCGGACTAGCCGCCTACAATGAGCAGTTCTTC
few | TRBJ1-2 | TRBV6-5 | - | CASRSGTPAHGYTF | TGTGCCAGCAGGTCCGGGACTCCGGCCCATGGCTACACCTTC
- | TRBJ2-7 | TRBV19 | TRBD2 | CASSIETSGYEQYF | TGTGCCAGTAGTATAGAAACTAGCGGGTACGAGCAGTACTTC
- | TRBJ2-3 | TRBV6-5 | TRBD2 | CASRLSGGNTDTQYF | TGTGCCAGCAGATTAAGCGGGGGGAACACAGATACGCAGTATTTT
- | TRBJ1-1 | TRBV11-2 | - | CASSHGGMGAFF | TGTGCCAGCAGCCACGGGGGGATGGGAGCTTTCTTT
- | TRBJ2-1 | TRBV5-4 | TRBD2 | CASSSKLAGGYNEQFF | TGTGCCAGCAGCTCAAAACTAGCGGGGGGTTACAATGAGCAGTTCTTC
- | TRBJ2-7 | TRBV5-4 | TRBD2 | CASSFGAGETPYEQYF | TGTGCCAGCAGCTTTGGCGCGGGGGAAACCCCCTACGAGCAGTACTTC
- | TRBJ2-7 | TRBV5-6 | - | CASSSSGSFYEQYF | TGTGCCAGCAGCTCCTCGGGGTCCTTCTACGAGCAGTACTTC
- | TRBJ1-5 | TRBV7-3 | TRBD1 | CASSIRTGTGGRQPQHF | TGTGCCAGCAGCATCAGAACCGGGACAGGGGGCAGACAGCCCCAGCATTTT
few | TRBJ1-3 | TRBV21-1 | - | CASSKQKGGTGNTIYF | TGTGCCAGCAGCAAACAAAAAGGGGGCACTGGAAACACCATATATTTT
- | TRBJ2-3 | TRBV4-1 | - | CASSQEGTGVTDTQYF | TGCGCCAGCAGCCAAGAAGGAACCGGGGTCACAGATACGCAGTATTTT
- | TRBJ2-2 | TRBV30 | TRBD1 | CAWSSPGQGIGELFF | TGTGCCTGGAGTTCTCCGGGACAGGGGATCGGGGAGCTGTTTTTT
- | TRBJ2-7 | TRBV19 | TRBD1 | CASSIIGQGEYEQYF | TGTGCCAGTAGTATTATTGGACAGGGCGAGTACGAGCAGTACTTC
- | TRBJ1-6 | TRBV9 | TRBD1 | CASSVEWGGDRDSPLHF | TGTGCCAGCAGCGTAGAGTGGGGCGGGGACAGGGATTCACCCCTCCACTTT
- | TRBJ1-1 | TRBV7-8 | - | CASSQRWEAFF | TGTGCCAGCAGCCAACGGTGGGAAGCTTTCTTT
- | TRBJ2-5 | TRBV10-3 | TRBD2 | CAISESIAGGTKETQYF | TGTGCCATCAGTGAGTCGATCGCGGGGGGCACAAAAGAGACCCAGTACTTC
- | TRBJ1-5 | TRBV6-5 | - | CASSRQFSSNQPQHF | TGTGCCAGCAGTAGACAGTTCTCCAGCAATCAGCCCCAGCATTTT
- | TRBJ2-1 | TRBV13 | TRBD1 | CASSFGPLAPQGVGNEQFF | TGTGCCAGCAGCTTCGGGCCGTTAGCTCCCCAGGGGGTAGGAAATGAGCAGTTCTTC
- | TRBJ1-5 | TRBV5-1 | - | CASSLEGVSNQPQHF | TGCGCCAGCAGCTTAGAAGGGGTGAGCAATCAGCCCCAGCATTTT
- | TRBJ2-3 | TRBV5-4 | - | CASSRGRWGGTDTQYF | TGTGCCAGCAGCCGGGGAAGGTGGGGAGGCACAGATACGCAGTATTTT
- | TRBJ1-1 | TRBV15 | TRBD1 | CATSRKRQGGHTEAFF | TGTGCCACCAGCAGGAAAAGACAGGGCGGGCACACTGAAGCTTTCTTT
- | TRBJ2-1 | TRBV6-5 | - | CASRPGLSSYNEQFF | TGTGCCAGCAGACCGGGACTGAGCTCCTACAATGAGCAGTTCTTC
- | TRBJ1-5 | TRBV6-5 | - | CASRARRSSNQPQHF | TGTGCCAGCAGGGCCCGCCGCTCGAGCAATCAGCCCCAGCATTTT
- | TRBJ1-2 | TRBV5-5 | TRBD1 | CASSSNPGQNSFYGYTF | TGTGCCAGCAGCTCCAATCCGGGACAGAACTCTTTCTATGGCTACACCTTC
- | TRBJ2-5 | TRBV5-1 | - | CASSLDRAETQYF | TGCGCCAGCAGCTTGGATCGCGCGGAGACCCAGTACTTC
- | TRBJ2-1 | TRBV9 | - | CASSVGPGEQFF | TGTGCCAGCAGCGTAGGCCCGGGTGAGCAGTTCTTC
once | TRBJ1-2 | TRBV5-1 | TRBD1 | CASRLEQTGHYGYTF | TGCGCCAGCAGGCTAGAGCAGACAGGGCACTATGGCTACACCTTC
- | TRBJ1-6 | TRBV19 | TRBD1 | CASSRQGAASPLHF | TGTGCCAGTAGTAGACAGGGGGCAGCTTCACCCCTCCACTTT
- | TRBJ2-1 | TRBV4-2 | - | CASSQVGTTYNEQFF | TGTGCCAGCAGCCAGGTGGGGACAACCTACAATGAGCAGTTCTTC
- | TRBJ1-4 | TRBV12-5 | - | CASGRERLSEKLFF | TGTGCTAGTGGTCGGGAGCGCCTTAGTGAAAAACTGTTTTTT
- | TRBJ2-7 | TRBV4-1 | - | CASSPGTSPEQYF | TGCGCCAGCAGCCCCGGGACTTCGCCCGAGCAGTACTTC
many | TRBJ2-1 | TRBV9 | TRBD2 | CASSVGLAGGPSNEQFF | TGTGCCAGCAGCGTAGGACTAGCGGGGGGGCCAAGCAATGAGCAGTTCTTC
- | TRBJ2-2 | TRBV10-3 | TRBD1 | CAIGRTGGEAGELFF | TGTGCCATCGGTCGGACAGGGGGGGAGGCCGGGGAGCTGTTTTTT
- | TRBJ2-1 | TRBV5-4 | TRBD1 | CASSLETGVNEQFF | TGTGCCAGCAGCTTGGAGACAGGGGTCAATGAGCAGTTCTTC
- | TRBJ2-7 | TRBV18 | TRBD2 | CASSPQRGTLYEQYF | TGTGCCAGCTCTCCCCAGCGGGGGACCCTATACGAGCAGTACTTC
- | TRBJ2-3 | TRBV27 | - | CASSWRGSGTDTQYF | TGTGCCAGCAGTTGGCGGGGTTCCGGCACAGATACGCAGTATTTT
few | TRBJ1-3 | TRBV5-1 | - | CASRPSFSSGNTIYF | TGCGCCAGCAGACCCTCATTCAGTTCTGGAAACACCATATATTTT
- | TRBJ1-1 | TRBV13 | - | CASSPSRRGNTEAFF | TGTGCCAGCAGCCCTAGTCGTAGGGGGAACACTGAAGCTTTCTTT
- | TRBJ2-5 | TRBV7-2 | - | CASSLDGGLWETQYF | TGTGCCAGCAGCTTAGATGGGGGGTTATGGGAGACCCAGTACTTC
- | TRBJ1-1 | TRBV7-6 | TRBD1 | CASSLRQQGDTEAFF | TGTGCCAGCAGCTTAAGGCAGCAGGGGGACACTGAAGCTTTCTTT
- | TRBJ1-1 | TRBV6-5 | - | CASSLQVSEAFF | TGTGCCAGCAGTCTACAGGTCTCTGAAGCTTTCTTT
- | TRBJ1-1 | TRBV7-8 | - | CASSPRVVNTEAFF | TGTGCCAGCAGCCCCAGGGTGGTGAACACTGAAGCTTTCTTT
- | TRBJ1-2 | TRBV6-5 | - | CASRADTNYGYTF | TGTGCCAGCAGGGCGGATACGAACTATGGCTACACCTTC
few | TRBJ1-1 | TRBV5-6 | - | CASSLNGGTEAFF | TGTGCCAGCAGCTTAAACGGGGGCACTGAAGCTTTCTTT
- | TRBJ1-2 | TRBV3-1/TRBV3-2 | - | CASSQDPGYYGYTF | TGTGCCAGCAGCCAAGATCCAGGGTACTATGGCTACACCTTC
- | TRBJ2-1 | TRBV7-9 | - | CASSLVTRGEQFF | TGTGCCAGCAGCTTAGTGACTAGGGGTGAGCAGTTCTTC
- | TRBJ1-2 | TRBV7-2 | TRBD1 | CASSGGPGQGYYGYTF | TGTGCCAGCAGCGGGGGGCCGGGACAGGGGTACTATGGCTACACCTTC
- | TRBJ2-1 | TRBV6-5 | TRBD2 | CASSSGGSSYNEQFF | TGTGCCAGCAGTAGCGGGGGGTCCTCCTACAATGAGCAGTTCTTC
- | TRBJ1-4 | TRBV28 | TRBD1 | CASSDVKGAGYEKLFF | TGTGCCAGCAGCGACGTAAAGGGGGCAGGTTATGAAAAACTGTTTTTT